Shown below are 29 T cell receptor beta chains from a single sample sequenced in a study of regulatory T cells in long-lasting Graves disease. Relying on iRepertoire HTBI primers and Arm-PCR of CDR3 regions, the team built TCR beta libraries. TCRdb ran MiXCR on the multiplex PCR reads and lists one entry per CDR3 protein. The sample lists approximately 560,000 distinct CDR3 sequences, about 16% seen once, with more than 10% in the top ten. The time point here: newly diagnosed GD, antithyroid drugs for less than 3 months. The TCR library was made from RNA that had been extracted from PBMCs in TRIzol. This same sample was also part of a study on T cells in Graves' hyperthyroidism and ophthalmopathy.

The specimen was peripheral blood mononuclear cells (PBMCs), collected at new diagnosis, from a patient treated with antithyroid drugs. Receptor source: a man between 18 and 35 years old with Graves disease.

The gene calls are TRBV20-1 and TRBJ2-1; D possibly corresponds to TRBD1 (5 bases). V gave up 3 bases and J gave up 6 bases, with 9 bases separating them. CDR1 and CDR2 from the germline V gene are DFQATT and SNEGSKA (reference sequence). This CDR3 has 12 amino acids. CDR3 DNA: TGCAGTGCTAGGTTCAGGGTCAATGAGCAGTTCTTC. Encoded protein: CSARFRVNEQFF.

Worth noting for this clonotype: Only one base separates this from a far larger clonotype, so it likely reflects a read error. The V gene is TRBV11-2, the J gene TRBJ2-1, with D maybe TRBD2 (5 bases). The J call is uncertain, as TRBJ2-5 better fits the DNA end. Germline CDR1 reads SGHAT; CDR2 reads FQNNGV. CDR3 size: 14 residues. This chain's CDR3 is CAISLGGLEETQYF. The CDR3 DNA sequence: TGTGCCATCAGCTTAGGTGGACTGGAGGAGACCCAGTACTTC.

This clonotype appeared many times. The rearrangement uses TRBV9 and TRBJ1-1; D is perhaps TRBD1 (6 bases). In germline, CDR1 is SGDLS, CDR2 YYNGEE. Trimming shortened V by 0 bases and J by 4 bases, and 10 bases separated the two germline ends. This CDR3 contains 14 residues. The CDR3 here is CASSVVGASTEAFF. In DNA, the CDR3 is TGTGCCAGCAGCGTAGTGGGGGCGAGCACTGAAGCTTTCTTT.

This clonotype showed up just a few times. This chain uses TRBV4-1 with TRBJ2-7; TRBD1 aligns across 8 bases. Looked up from germline, CDR1 is MGHRA and CDR2 is YSYEKL. Germline trimming cut 0 bases from V and 6 bases from J; bases unmatched to any gene: 10. There are 16 residues in the CDR3. The CDR3 nucleotides read TGCGCCAGCAGCCAAGAGGGGACAGGACCCAGCGGCGAGCAGTACTTC. Protein product: CASSQEGTGPSGEQYF.

In its sample, this clonotype was seen a few times. V usage is TRBV7-8 and J usage is TRBJ2-7; the match to TRBD2 covers 14 bases. The CDR3 length is 19 residues. V was clipped by 2 bases and J by 3 bases; unmatched bases: 12. The V gene's germline CDR1 is SGHVS and CDR2 FQNEAQ. The CDR3 region is CASSLMARRTSGRNYEQYF. For the CDR3, the DNA is TGTGCCAGCAGCTTAATGGCCCGCCGGACTAGCGGGAGGAACTACGAGCAGTACTTC.

This rearrangement joins TRBV5-4 to TRBJ2-1; D assignment may be TRBD1 or TRBD2 (5 bases each). The ends were cut back, 5 bases at V and 2 bases at J, with 17 bases in the middle. CDR1 SGHNT and CDR2 YYREEE come from the germline V gene (reference sequence). The CDR3 sequence is 16 residues long. The CDR3 is CASRIAGDQTYNEQFF. The CDR3 DNA is TGTGCCAGCAGGATCGCCGGGGACCAAACCTACAATGAGCAGTTCTTC.

This clonotype was detected many times. A read error may account for a junction end that differs from germline. The chain is built from TRBV28 and TRBJ2-1; TRBD2 aligns across 9 bases. This CDR3 contains 12 residues. Per germline, CDR1 MDHEN and CDR2 SYDVKM. CDR3 in DNA: TGTGCCAGCAGCGGGACTAGCCCCCCTCTGTACTTC. Its protein is CASSGTSPPLYF.

The table lists this clonotype with many counts. The chain is built from TRBV20-1 and TRBJ2-1; TRBD2 agrees at 8 bases. V was clipped by 0 bases and J by 6 bases; unmatched bases: 7. The CDR3 spans 15 residues. CDR1 DFQATT and CDR2 SNEGSKA come from the germline V gene (reference sequence). The DNA for the CDR3 is TGCAGTGCTAGAGATCGAAGCGGGAGTAGCAATGAGCAGTTCTTC. This translates into CSARDRSGSSNEQFF.

This clonotype came up a few times. One base away lies a much larger clone, so this may be a sequencing read error. The chain is built from TRBV12-3 or TRBV12-4 and TRBJ2-1; 10 nucleotides match TRBD2. The J call may not be correct, given that the DNA end is closer to TRBJ2-5. The CDR3 is made up of 16 amino acids. Here the CDR3 reads CASSFIPGLARETQYF. The CDR3 DNA sequence: TGTGCCAGCAGTTTTATTCCGGGACTAGCGAGGGAGACCCAGTACTTC.

This clonotype was observed a few times. This chain links TRBV24-1 with TRBJ1-5, with a weak D call TRBD1 (5 bases). Between the trimmed V and J ends, which lost 4 bases and 4 bases, there was a span of 10 bases. Germline V gives CDR1 KGHDR, CDR2 SFDVKD. CDR3 length: 14 amino acids. CDR3 amino acids: CATSDWDPNQPQHF. The DNA of the CDR3 is TGTGCCACCAGTGACTGGGACCCAAATCAGCCCCAGCATTTT.

This clonotype has a count of ten or more. The J gene is TRBJ1-1, the V gene TRBV20-1; D unclear. The CDR3 contains 12 residues. Trimming cost V 6 bases and J 1 base, with 9 bases left between them. Per the germline V gene, CDR1 is DFQATT and CDR2 is SNEGSKA (reference sequence). This CDR3 is CSAIQPNTEAFF. The CDR3 DNA reads as TGCAGTGCCATTCAACCGAACACTGAAGCTTTCTTT.

In this sample, this clonotype turned up many times. The chain recombines TRBV7-9 with TRBJ1-1; 8 nucleotides align to TRBD1. The CDR3 runs to 16 residues. CDR1 and CDR2 from the germline V gene are SEHNR and FQNEAQ (reference sequence). J lost 0 bases, V lost 5 bases, and 8 bases had no gene match. This CDR3 reads CASSQLGQEMNTEAFF. The CDR3 coding sequence is TGTGCCAGCAGCCAATTGGGACAGGAGATGAACACTGAAGCTTTCTTT.

This clonotype has ten or more counts. The chain uses TRBV27 and TRBJ2-1; possible D gene TRBD1, 5 bases. The CDR3 has 15 amino acids. Germline CDR1 and CDR2: MNHEY and SMNVEV (reference sequence). Trimming stripped 6 bases from V and 0 bases from J, with 12 bases between. The CDR3 here is CASSEQVSSYNEQFF. Here the CDR3 DNA reads TGTGCCAGCAGCGAACAGGTTAGCTCCTACAATGAGCAGTTCTTC.

The V and J genes are TRBV20-1 and TRBJ2-4; D possibly uses TRBD1 or TRBD2 (6 bases each). V gave up 4 bases and J gave up 1 base, with 11 bases separating them. This CDR3 has 14 amino acids. The V gene's germline CDR1 is DFQATT and CDR2 SNEGSKA (reference sequence). The chain's CDR3 is CSATRGAAKNIQYF. CDR3 coding DNA: TGCAGTGCTACAAGGGGGGCCGCCAAAAACATTCAGTACTTC.

This clonotype was counted ten times or more. This rearrangement joins TRBV11-2 to TRBJ1-1, with unresolved D. Germline-derived CDR1 and CDR2 are SGHAT and FQNNGV. Trimming shortened V by 10 bases and J by 0 bases, and 15 bases separated the two germline ends. CDR3 size: 14 residues. The DNA of the CDR3 is TGTGCCACCCCCCGGCTGGGCGTGAACACTGAAGCTTTCTTT. This encodes CATPRLGVNTEAFF.

This clonotype has only a few counts. The chain combines TRBV3-1 with TRBJ1-1; maybe TRBD1 (5 bases). CDR1 is LGHDT, CDR2 YNNKEL, per germline (reference sequence). Trimming left V 1 base short and J 0 bases short, with 12 bases between. The CDR3 is 16 amino acids. This chain's CDR3 is CASSQADSLLNTEAFF. The CDR3 region has the DNA TGTGCCAGCAGCCAAGCCGACAGTTTGCTGAACACTGAAGCTTTCTTT.

In its sample, this clonotype was seen a few times. V is TRBV20-1 and J is TRBJ2-1; D uncertain. The CDR3 spans 13 residues. Germline V lookup: CDR1 DFQATT, CDR2 SNEGSKA (reference sequence). Trimming shortened V by 6 bases and J by 0 bases, and 9 bases separated the two germline ends. The CDR3 nucleotides are TGCAGTGCCTATTTTAGCTCCTACAATGAGCAGTTCTTC. Translation gives CSAYFSSYNEQFF.

Only a few counts were recorded for this clonotype. CDR3 in DNA: TGTGCCAGCAGCTTAGCGGCTAGCGGATACAACACCGGGGAGCTGTTTTTT. Protein sequence: CASSLAASGYNTGELFF. The rearrangement joins TRBV7-3 to TRBJ2-2, with 7 bases matching TRBD2. Looked up from germline, CDR1 is SGHTA and CDR2 is FQGTGA. The J segment lost 2 bases and the V segment lost 2 bases, leaving 8 bases of the junction unmatched. The CDR3 runs 17 residues.

On this clonotype itself: A clone one base away is much larger, so this may be a read error. Lacking the conserved final phenylalanine or tryptophan, this CDR3 likely reflects a read error. This chain joins TRBV2 and TRBJ2-2; D remains unclear. The CDR3 is 16 amino acids. Germline lookup yields CDR1 SNHLY and CDR2 FYNNEI. Trimming took off 2 bases at V and 2 bases at J, with 12 bases between the two ends. The DNA for the CDR3 is TGTGCCAGCAGTGAAATGACCGCCCGTAACACCGGGGAGCTGTTTCTT. Its protein product is CASSEMTARNTGELFL.

This clonotype was seen a few times. In DNA form, the CDR3 reads TGTGCCAGCAGTGACCCAAGACAGGGAAACATTCAGTACTTC. Residues: CASSDPRQGNIQYF. This chain links TRBV11-2 with TRBJ2-4; TRBD1 matches 7 bases. Trimming took 6 bases from V and 6 from J; bases not matched to a gene: 8. CDR3 length: 14 residues. Germline V gene data show CDR1 as SGHAT and CDR2 as FQNNGV.

This clonotype was seen repeatedly, ten times or more. The rearrangement joins TRBV2 to TRBJ1-4, with no clear D. The V and J ends lost 4 bases and 8 bases respectively, with 8 bases between them. The CDR3 is 12 amino acids. The germline V gene encodes CDR1 SNHLY and CDR2 FYNNEI. The CDR3 coding sequence is TGTGCCAGCAGTGTATGGGGAGAAAAACTGTTTTTT. It encodes CASSVWGEKLFF.

The rearrangement joins TRBV29-1 to TRBJ2-5; D is unresolved. The CDR3 totals 12 residues. Germline values: CDR1 SQVTM, CDR2 ANQGSEA. The ends were cut back, 4 bases at V and 3 bases at J, with 9 bases in the middle. The CDR3 spells CSVGRMEETQYF. CDR3 nucleotide sequence: TGCAGCGTTGGCAGGATGGAAGAGACCCAGTACTTC.

This clonotype was seen a few times. The CDR3 here is CASSSGSGVSGKLFF. CDR3 bases: TGTGCCAGCAGCTCAGGATCAGGGGTATCGGGAAAACTGTTTTTT. This chain joins TRBV7-9 and TRBJ1-4; possibly TRBD1 for D (6 bases). The CDR3 has 15 residues. The germline V gene has CDR1 SEHNR and CDR2 FQNEAQ (reference sequence). V lost 4 bases to trimming and J lost 10 bases, with 19 bases between them.

This chain links TRBV10-3 with TRBJ2-1; 7 bases map to TRBD1. V shed 7 bases, J shed 8 bases, and the junction held 8 bases outside the gene matches. Germline V gene sequence: CDR1 ENHRY, CDR2 SYGVKD. The CDR3 length is 13 residues. The CDR3 DNA reads TGTGCCATCAACAACAGGGGTCGGGATGAGCAGTTCTTC. Amino acids: CAINNRGRDEQFF.

This clonotype was detected many times. The chain employs TRBV5-1 and TRBJ2-1; 9 nucleotides agree with TRBD2. CDR3 length: 14 residues. The V gene end was trimmed by 4 bases and the J gene end by 7 bases; junction bases not matched to a gene: 6. The germline gives CDR1 SGHRS, CDR2 YFSETQ. The CDR3 sequence: CASSADTSGNEQFF. In DNA, the CDR3 is TGCGCCAGCAGCGCGGACACTAGCGGGAATGAGCAGTTCTTC.

This clonotype was seen ten or more times. This chain uses TRBV12-3 or TRBV12-4 with TRBJ2-1; D might be TRBD1 or TRBD2, each matching 5 bases. The CDR3 loop spans 13 amino acids. Trimming took off 5 bases at V and 10 bases at J, with 15 bases between the two ends. In DNA form, the CDR3 reads TGTGCCAGCAGTGCCTTCCAGGGACGCGAGCAGTTCTTC. It is translated as CASSAFQGREQFF.

V and J are TRBV4-1 and TRBJ1-1; 9 bases match TRBD1. Per germline, CDR1 MGHRA and CDR2 YSYEKL. This CDR3 has 16 amino acids. The ends lost 4 bases at V and 3 bases at J; junction bases unmatched: 9. The CDR3: CASSRRTGDADTEAFF. The CDR3 DNA reads TGCGCCAGCAGCCGCCGGACAGGGGATGCGGACACTGAAGCTTTCTTT.

This clonotype was detected many times. The genes are TRBV28 and TRBJ2-2, with TRBD1 as a possible D gene (6 bases). The CDR3 has 16 amino acids. Trimming cost V 3 bases and J 2 bases, with 13 bases left between them. Germline V CDR1 and CDR2: MDHEN, SYDVKM. CDR3 amino acids: CASSFGEQGNTGELFF. As DNA, the CDR3 is TGTGCCAGCAGTTTCGGAGAACAGGGAAACACCGGGGAGCTGTTTTTT. Full variable domain (outside the CDR3, taken from reference TRBV28 and TRBJ2-2): DVKVTQSSRYLVKRTGEKVFLECVQDMDHENMFWYRQDPGLGLRLIYFSYDVKMKEKGDIPEGYSVSREKKERFSLILESASTNQTSMYLCASSFGEQGNTGELFFGEGSRLTVL.

This clonotype was seen at least ten times. V and J are TRBV7-9 and TRBJ2-5, with unresolved D. CDR1 and CDR2 (germline): SEHNR, FQNEAQ (reference sequence). The V end was cut by 6 bases, the J end by 5 bases, with 16 bases between. CDR3 length equals 14 residues. The CDR3 sequence: CASRSTRGPETQYF. The CDR3 bases are TGTGCCAGCAGGTCCACGAGAGGCCCGGAGACCCAGTACTTC.